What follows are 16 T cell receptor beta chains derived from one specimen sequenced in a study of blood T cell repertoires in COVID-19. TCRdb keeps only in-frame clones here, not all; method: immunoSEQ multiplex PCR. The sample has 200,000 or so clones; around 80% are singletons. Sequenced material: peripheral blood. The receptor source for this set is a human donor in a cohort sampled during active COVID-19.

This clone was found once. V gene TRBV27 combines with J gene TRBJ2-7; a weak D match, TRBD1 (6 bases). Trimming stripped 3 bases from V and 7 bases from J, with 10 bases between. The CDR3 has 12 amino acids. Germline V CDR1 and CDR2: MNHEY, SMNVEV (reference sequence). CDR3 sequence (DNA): TGTGCCAGCAGTTTTGTGGGGGCAGAGCAGTACTTC. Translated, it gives CASSFVGAEQYF.

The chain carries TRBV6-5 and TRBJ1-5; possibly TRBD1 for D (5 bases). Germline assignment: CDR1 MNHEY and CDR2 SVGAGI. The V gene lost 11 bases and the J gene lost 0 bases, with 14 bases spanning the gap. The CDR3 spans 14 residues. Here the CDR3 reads CAGSRDFSNQPQHF. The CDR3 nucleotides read TGTGCCGGATCCAGGGATTTTAGCAATCAGCCCCAGCATTTT.

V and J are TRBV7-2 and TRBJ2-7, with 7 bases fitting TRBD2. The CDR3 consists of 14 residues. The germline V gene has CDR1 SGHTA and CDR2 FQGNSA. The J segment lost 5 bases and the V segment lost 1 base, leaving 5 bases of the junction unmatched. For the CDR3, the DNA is TGTGCCAGCAGCTTAGACGGGAGGATCCACGAGCAGTACTTC. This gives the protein CASSLDGRIHEQYF.

For the CDR3, the DNA is TGTGCCAGCAGAAACCTAGGGCGGGAACGGGAAAAACTGTTTTTT. Its translation: CASRNLGREREKLFF. The rearrangement uses TRBV2 and TRBJ1-4; D remains ambiguous. Germline V gene lookup returns CDR1 SNHLY and CDR2 FYNNEI. The CDR3 is 15 residues long. The germline V and J ends were trimmed by 6 bases and 8 bases, with 19 bases remaining between them.

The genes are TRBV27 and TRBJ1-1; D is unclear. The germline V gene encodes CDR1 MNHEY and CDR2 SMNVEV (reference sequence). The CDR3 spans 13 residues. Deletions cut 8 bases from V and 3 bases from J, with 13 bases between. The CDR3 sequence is CASSNGRYTEAFF. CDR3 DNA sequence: TGTGCCAGCTCAAACGGGAGGTACACTGAAGCTTTCTTT.

CDR3 residues: CASSGEQGLAGSYNEQFF. DNA for the CDR3: TGCGCCAGCAGCGGGGAGCAGGGACTAGCGGGATCTTACAATGAGCAGTTCTTC. The chain recombines TRBV5-1 with TRBJ2-1; 13 bases are a match to TRBD2. V shed 4 bases and J 4 bases; nucleotides not matched to a gene: 11. This CDR3 comprises 18 residues. Germline CDR1 and CDR2: SGHRS and YFSETQ.

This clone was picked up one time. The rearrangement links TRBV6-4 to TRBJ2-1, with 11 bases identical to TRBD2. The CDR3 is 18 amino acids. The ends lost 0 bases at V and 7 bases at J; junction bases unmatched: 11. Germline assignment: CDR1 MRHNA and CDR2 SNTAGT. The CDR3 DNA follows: TGTGCCAGCAGTGACTCCGGGGCTACTAGCGGGAGTAGGAATGAGCAGTTCTTC. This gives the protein CASSDSGATSGSRNEQFF.

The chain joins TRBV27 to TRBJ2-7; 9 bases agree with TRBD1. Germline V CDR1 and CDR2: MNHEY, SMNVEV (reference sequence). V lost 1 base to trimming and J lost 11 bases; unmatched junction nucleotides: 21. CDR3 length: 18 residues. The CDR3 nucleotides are TGTGCCAGCAGTTTATTGGCACGTGGTTCCTCCACAGGGGGCAAGGAGTACTTC. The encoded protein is CASSLLARGSSTGGKEYF.

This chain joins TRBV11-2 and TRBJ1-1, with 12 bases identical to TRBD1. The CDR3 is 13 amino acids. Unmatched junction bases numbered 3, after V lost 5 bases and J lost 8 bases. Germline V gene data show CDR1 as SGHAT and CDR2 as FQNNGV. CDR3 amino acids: CASSPGTGGEAFF. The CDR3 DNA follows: TGTGCCAGCAGCCCTGGGACAGGGGGCGAAGCTTTCTTT.

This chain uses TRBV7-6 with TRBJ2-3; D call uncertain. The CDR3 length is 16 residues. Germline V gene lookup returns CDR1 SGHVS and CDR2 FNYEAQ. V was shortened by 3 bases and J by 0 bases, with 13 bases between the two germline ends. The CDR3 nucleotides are TGTGCCAGCAGCTTTGGCGCTTTGACTAGCACAGATACGCAGTATTTT. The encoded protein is CASSFGALTSTDTQYF. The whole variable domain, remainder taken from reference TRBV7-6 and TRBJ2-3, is GAGVSQSPRYKVTKRGQDVALRCDPISGHVSLYWYRQALGQGPEFLTYFNYEAQQDKSGLPNDRFSAERPEGSISTLTIQRTEQRDSAMYRCASSFGALTSTDTQYFGPGTRLTVL.

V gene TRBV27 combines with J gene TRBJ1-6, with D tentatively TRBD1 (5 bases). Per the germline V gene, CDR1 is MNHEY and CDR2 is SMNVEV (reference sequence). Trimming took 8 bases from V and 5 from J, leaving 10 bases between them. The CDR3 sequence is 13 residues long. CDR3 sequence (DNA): TGTGCCAGCGCCCCAGGGCATAATTCACCCCTCCACTTT. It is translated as CASAPGHNSPLHF.

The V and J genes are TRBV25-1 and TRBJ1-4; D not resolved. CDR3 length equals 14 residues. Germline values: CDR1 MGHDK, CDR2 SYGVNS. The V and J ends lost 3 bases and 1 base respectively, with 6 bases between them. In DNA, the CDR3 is TGTGCCAGCAGTGAGCTCGGAACTAATGAAAAACTGTTTTTT. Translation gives CASSELGTNEKLFF.

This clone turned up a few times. CDR3 DNA: TGTGCCAGCTCACCGGACAGGGGGGATGGCTACACCTTC. It encodes CASSPDRGDGYTF. This chain links TRBV18 with TRBJ1-2, with 10 bases aligning to TRBD1. V trimming: 3 bases; J trimming: 6 bases; junction bases outside the gene matches: 1. From germline, CDR1 is KGHSH and CDR2 LQKENI. The CDR3 runs 13 residues.

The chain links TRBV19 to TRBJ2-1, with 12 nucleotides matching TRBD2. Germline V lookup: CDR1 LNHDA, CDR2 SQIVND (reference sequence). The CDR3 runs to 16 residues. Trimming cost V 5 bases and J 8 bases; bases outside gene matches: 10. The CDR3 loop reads CASSPWTSGTVYEQFF. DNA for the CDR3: TGTGCCAGTAGTCCCTGGACTAGCGGGACGGTCTATGAGCAGTTCTTC.

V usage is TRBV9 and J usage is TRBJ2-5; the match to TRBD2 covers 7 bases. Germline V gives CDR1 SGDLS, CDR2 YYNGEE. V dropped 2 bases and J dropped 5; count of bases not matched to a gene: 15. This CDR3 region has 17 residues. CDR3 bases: TGTGCCAGCAGCGTCGAAACTAAAGGGAGGGAAGGGGAGACCCAGTACTTC. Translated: CASSVETKGREGETQYF.

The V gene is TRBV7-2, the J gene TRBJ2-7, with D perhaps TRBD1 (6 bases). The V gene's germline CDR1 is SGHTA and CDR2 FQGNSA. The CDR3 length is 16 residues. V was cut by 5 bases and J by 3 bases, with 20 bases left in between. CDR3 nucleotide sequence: TGTGCCAGCAGCCCCCAACTAGGGGGTGGGATCTACGAGCAGTACTTC. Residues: CASSPQLGGGIYEQYF.